The 9 T cell receptor beta chains given below trace back to one sample, sequenced in a study of Graves' ophthalmopathy and Graves' hyperthyroidism. CDR3 regions of TCR beta were amplified from RNA transcripts. The authors performed first-round RT-PCR with HTBI primers and then a second-round multiplex PCR. TCRdb redid the calling of the multiplex PCR reads with MiXCR, one entry per CDR3 protein. Among about 1.1 million distinct CDR3 sequences listed, 36% were seen once. The specimen sequenced was peripheral blood or thyroid tissue (not recorded which). These receptors were obtained from an adult man with Graves' hyperthyroidism.

This clonotype was picked up many times. This CDR3 is CASSRAQGAGGYTF. In DNA form, the CDR3 reads TGTGCCAGCAGCCGCGCACAGGGGGCCGGTGGCTACACCTTC. This chain links TRBV6-6 with TRBJ1-2; 9 nucleotides agree with TRBD1. J lost 7 bases, V lost 6 bases, and 9 bases had no gene match. CDR1 MNHNY and CDR2 SVGAGI come from the germline V gene (reference sequence). This CDR3 has 14 amino acids.

The V call is TRBV15, the J call TRBJ2-5, with D maybe TRBD1 (7 bases). The V and J ends lost 0 bases and 5 bases respectively, with 22 bases between them. This CDR3 spans 18 amino acids. Germline assignment: CDR1 LNHNV and CDR2 YYDKDF (reference sequence). Here the CDR3 DNA reads TGTGCCACCAGCAGAGATTTAGCGGAACAGGGGATTGAGGAGACCCAGTACTTC. As protein: CATSRDLAEQGIEETQYF.

The chain joins TRBV20-1 to TRBJ2-7; D may correspond to TRBD1 or TRBD2 (7 bases each). Per the germline V gene, CDR1 is DFQATT and CDR2 is SNEGSKA (reference sequence). The length of the CDR3 is 13 residues. The CDR3, as DNA: TGCAGAAAGGGAGGGACAGAGTCCTACGAGCAGTACTTC. It translates to CRKGGTESYEQYF.

V usage is TRBV28 and J usage is TRBJ1-1; the D gene is possibly TRBD1 (6 bases). The CDR3 has 12 amino acids. V was pared by 6 bases and J by 10 bases, with 15 bases between. The V gene's germline CDR1 is MDHEN and CDR2 SYDVKM. The CDR3 nucleotides read TGTGCCAGCAGCTCATCACAGGGTACAGCTTTCTTT. It encodes CASSSSQGTAFF.

This clonotype was recorded many times. The chain joins TRBV20-1 to TRBJ1-6, with 7 bases that match TRBD1. With 7 bases clipped from V and 3 bases from J, the junction kept 12 bases outside the gene matches. This CDR3 has 16 amino acids. Germline CDR1 DFQATT, CDR2 SNEGSKA (reference sequence). The CDR3 region is CSVRADRAIYNSPLHF. CDR3 bases: TGCAGTGTTAGGGCCGACAGGGCCATCTATAATTCACCCCTCCACTTT.

The rearrangement uses TRBV4-3 and TRBJ2-6, with 9 positions matching TRBD1. V gave up 6 bases and J gave up 0 bases; unmatched junction bases: 12. The CDR3 extends over 19 amino acids. In germline, CDR1 is LGHNA, CDR2 YSLEER. The CDR3 DNA reads as TGCGCCAGCAGTCATCCCCGGGACAGGGACCTCTCTGGGGCCAACGTCCTGACTTTC. Protein: CASSHPRDRDLSGANVLTF.

This clonotype was counted ten times or more. V and J are TRBV7-9 and TRBJ2-7; the D gene could be TRBD1 or TRBD2 (6 bases each). Germline V gene lookup returns CDR1 SEHNR and CDR2 FQNEAQ (reference sequence). This CDR3 is 15 amino acids long. Between the trimmed V and J ends, which lost 4 bases and 4 bases, there was a span of 17 bases. The CDR3 protein is CASSSLRGQRYEQYF. The CDR3 bases are TGTGCCAGCAGCTCCCTACGGGGGCAGCGTTACGAGCAGTACTTC.

The V gene is TRBV7-9, the J gene TRBJ2-3; D call uncertain. V gave up 0 bases and J gave up 6 bases, with 7 bases separating them. CDR3 size: 13 residues. Germline assignment: CDR1 SEHNR and CDR2 FQNEAQ (reference sequence). CDR3 nucleotide sequence: TGTGCCAGCAGCTTAGCGGTGCGGGATACGCAGTATTTT. It specifies CASSLAVRDTQYF.

This clonotype was detected only once. V is TRBV10-3 and J is TRBJ1-5, with D possibly matching TRBD1 (6 bases). This CDR3 is built from 13 residues. Trimming shortened V by 7 bases and J by 4 bases, and 11 bases separated the two germline ends. Germline-derived CDR1 and CDR2 are ENHRY and SYGVKD. This CDR3 reads CAINHDRNQPQHF. CDR3 coding DNA: TGTGCCATCAACCACGACAGGAATCAGCCCCAGCATTTT.